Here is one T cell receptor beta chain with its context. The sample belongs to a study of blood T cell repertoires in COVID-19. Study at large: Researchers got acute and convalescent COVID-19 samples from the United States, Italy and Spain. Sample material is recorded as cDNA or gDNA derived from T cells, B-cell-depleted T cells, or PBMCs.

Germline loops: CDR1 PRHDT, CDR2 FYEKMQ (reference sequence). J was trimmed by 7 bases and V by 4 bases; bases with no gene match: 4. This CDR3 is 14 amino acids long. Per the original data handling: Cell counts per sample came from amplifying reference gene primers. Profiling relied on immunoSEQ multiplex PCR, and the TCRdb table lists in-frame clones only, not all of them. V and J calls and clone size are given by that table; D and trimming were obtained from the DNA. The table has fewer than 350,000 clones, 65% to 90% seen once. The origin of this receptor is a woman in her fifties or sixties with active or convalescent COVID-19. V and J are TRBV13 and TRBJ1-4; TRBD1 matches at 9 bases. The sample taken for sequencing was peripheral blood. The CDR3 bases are TGTGCCAGCAGCTCCGGGACAGGGCTTGAAAAACTGTTTTTT. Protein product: CASSSGTGLEKLFF.